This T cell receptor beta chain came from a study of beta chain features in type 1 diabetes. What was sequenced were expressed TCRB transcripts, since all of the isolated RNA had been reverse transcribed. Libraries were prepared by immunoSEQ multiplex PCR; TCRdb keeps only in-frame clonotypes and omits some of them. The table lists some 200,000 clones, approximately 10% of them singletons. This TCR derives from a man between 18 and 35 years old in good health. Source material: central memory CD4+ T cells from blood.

The CDR3 loop reads CASSQSAGPYGYTF. The CDR3 DNA is TGTGCCAGCAGCCAATCGGCAGGGCCTTATGGCTACACCTTC. This chain uses TRBV16 with TRBJ1-2; perhaps TRBD1 as D (5 bases). Germline CDR1 KGHSY, CDR2 FQNENV. This CDR3 comprises 14 residues. V lost 0 bases to trimming and J lost 5 bases, with 10 bases between them.